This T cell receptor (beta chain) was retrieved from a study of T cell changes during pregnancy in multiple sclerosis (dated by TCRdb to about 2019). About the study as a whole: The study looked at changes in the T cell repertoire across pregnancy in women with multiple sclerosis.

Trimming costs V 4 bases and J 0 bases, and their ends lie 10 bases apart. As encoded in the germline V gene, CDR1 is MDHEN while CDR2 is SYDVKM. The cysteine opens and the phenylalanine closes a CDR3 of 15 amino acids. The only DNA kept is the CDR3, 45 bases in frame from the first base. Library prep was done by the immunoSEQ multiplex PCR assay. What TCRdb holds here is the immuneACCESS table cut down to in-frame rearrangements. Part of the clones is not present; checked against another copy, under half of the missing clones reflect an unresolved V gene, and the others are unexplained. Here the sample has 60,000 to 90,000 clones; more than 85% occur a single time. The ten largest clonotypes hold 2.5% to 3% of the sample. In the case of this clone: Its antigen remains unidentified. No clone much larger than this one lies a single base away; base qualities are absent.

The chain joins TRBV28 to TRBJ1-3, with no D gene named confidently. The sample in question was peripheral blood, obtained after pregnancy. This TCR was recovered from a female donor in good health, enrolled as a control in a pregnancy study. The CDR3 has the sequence CASSYRLSSGNTIYF. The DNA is TGTGCCAGCAGTTACCGACTGAGCTCTGGAAACACCATATATTTT.